A single sample gave rise to the 13 T cell receptor beta chains below, sequenced in a study of spatial heterogeneity in lung cancer (dated by TCRdb to between 2018 and 2021). Libraries came from 5' RACE. Sequencing instrument: NextSeq 500. TCRdb handled the public reads itself, with Q25 trimming in fastp and clone calling in MiXCR, and kept productive beta chains. Rows are unified per CDR3 protein, each entry keeping the most common DNA and genes. Here the sample has about 120,000 distinct CDR3 sequences; roughly an eighth occur a single time. The ten largest account for roughly 17% of the sample. What this sample's time point label stands for: blood at routine non-recurrence follow-up after resection. Without any cell sorting, TCR sequencing was performed on whole RNA extracted either from tumor and nontumor lung tissue or from cryopreserved PBMC samples. The starting material was PBMCs, obtained at follow-up. The receptors come from a male donor with early-stage non-small cell lung cancer.

This clonotype was seen only a few times. The V and J genes are TRBV4-2 and TRBJ1-2; D not resolved. Trimming stripped 0 bases from V and 5 bases from J, with 16 bases between. Germline values: CDR1 LGHNA, CDR2 YNFKEQ. CDR3 length: 16 residues. CDR3 coding DNA: TGTGCCAGCAGCCAAGAGGAGGGTCGTCTCGGGTATGGCTACACCTTC. Amino acid sequence: CASSQEEGRLGYGYTF.

This clonotype turned up a few times. J is TRBJ2-7 and V is TRBV6-6; 8 bases are a match to TRBD2. The CDR3 extends over 19 amino acids. The junction had 18 bases not matched to a gene; V was cut back by 5 bases and J by 0 bases. CDR1 and CDR2 from the germline V gene are MNHNY and SVGAGI (reference sequence). The CDR3 here is CASSPSGTRAGVSSYEQYF. CDR3 nucleotides: TGTGCCAGCAGTCCCTCCGGGACTAGGGCGGGGGTTAGCTCCTACGAGCAGTACTTC.

The V and J genes are TRBV3-1 and TRBJ2-2, with D tentatively TRBD1 or TRBD2 (5 bases each). From germline, CDR1 is LGHDT and CDR2 YNNKEL (reference sequence). This CDR3 has 14 residues. The V and J ends lost 7 bases and 7 bases respectively, with 16 bases between them. The CDR3 loop reads CASTNSGTDGELFF. As DNA, the CDR3 is TGTGCCAGCACCAACTCAGGGACGGACGGGGAGCTGTTTTTT.

There are many counts of this clonotype. J is TRBJ1-6 and V is TRBV29-1; tentative D call: TRBD1 (5 bases). Germline CDR1 and CDR2: SQVTM and ANQGSEA. This CDR3 contains 13 residues. The V and J ends lost 6 bases and 10 bases respectively, with 16 bases between them. The DNA for the CDR3 is TGCAGCGTGGGAGAGGGGAGGCACTCACCCCTCCACTTT. Protein product: CSVGEGRHSPLHF. Combining the CDR3 with reference TRBV29-1 and TRBJ1-6 gives the whole variable domain SAVISQKPSRDICQRGTSLTIQCQVDSQVTMMFWYRQQPGQSLTLIATANQGSEATYESGFVIDKFPISRPNLTFSTLTVSNMSPEDSSIYLCSVGEGRHSPLHFGNGTRLTVT.

The sample holds a few counts of this clonotype. This chain links TRBV12-3 or TRBV12-4 with TRBJ1-5; 9 nucleotides match TRBD1. V shed 4 bases, J shed 7 bases, and the junction held 8 bases outside the gene matches. The CDR3 spans 15 residues. The CDR3 loop is CASSYGTGRRQPQHF. CDR3 nucleotide sequence: TGTGCCAGCAGTTACGGGACAGGGAGGCGCCAGCCCCAGCATTTT.

This clonotype appeared a few times. This chain joins TRBV5-1 and TRBJ2-7; D ambiguous. This CDR3 is 12 amino acids long. V lost 4 bases and J lost 9, with 14 bases in between. The germline CDR1 and CDR2 sequences are SGHRS and YFSETQ. The CDR3 reads CASSGRGRGQYF. The CDR3 coding sequence is TGCGCCAGCAGCGGCAGAGGTCGCGGGCAGTACTTC. The full variable domain, with the rest looked up from reference TRBV5-1 and TRBJ2-7, is KAGVTQTPRYLIKTRGQQVTLSCSPISGHRSVSWYQQTPGQGLQFLFEYFSETQRNKGNFPGRFSGRQFSNSRSEMNVSTLELGDSALYLCASSGRGRGQYFGPGTRLTVT.

The chain has TRBV4-2 and TRBJ1-1; D remains unclear. The germline V and J ends were trimmed by 4 bases and 0 bases, with 9 bases remaining between them. The CDR3 covers 14 residues. Germline-derived CDR1 and CDR2 are LGHNA and YNFKEQ. The DNA for the CDR3 is TGTGCCAGCAGCCCTTCAAGCGTGAACACTGAAGCTTTCTTT. Its protein is CASSPSSVNTEAFF.

This clonotype was detected ten times or more. The V gene is TRBV3-1, the J gene TRBJ1-1; 9 bases match TRBD1. After removal of 4 bases from V and 1 base from J, the junction contained 1 base not matched to a gene. From germline, CDR1 is LGHDT and CDR2 YNNKEL (reference sequence). This CDR3 contains 14 residues. The CDR3 is CASSRGQGNTEAFF. In DNA form, the CDR3 reads TGTGCCAGCAGCCGGGGACAGGGGAACACTGAAGCTTTCTTT.

This clonotype was counted between two and nine times. This chain's CDR3 is CASSLAQGEYNEQFF. The CDR3 DNA follows: TGTGCCAGCAGCTTAGCGCAGGGGGAATACAATGAGCAGTTCTTC. The chain recombines TRBV7-9 with TRBJ2-1; 7 positions agree with TRBD1. CDR1 is SEHNR, CDR2 FQNEAQ, per germline (reference sequence). The V segment lost 0 bases and the J segment 4 bases; nucleotides outside the gene matches: 3. The CDR3 is made up of 15 amino acids.

This chain uses TRBV6-2 or TRBV6-3 with TRBJ2-3; D remains ambiguous. The CDR3 covers 13 residues. V dropped 6 bases and J dropped 1 base, with 8 bases sitting between them. The germline gives CDR1 MNHEY, CDR2 SVGEGT. CDR3 coding DNA: TGTGCCAGCAGAGTCCCGGGCACAGATACGCAGTATTTT. Amino acid sequence: CASRVPGTDTQYF.

This clonotype was observed a handful of times. CDR3 residues: CATSSAQGPNIQYF. CDR3 nucleotides: TGTGCCACCAGCAGCGCCCAAGGACCGAACATTCAGTACTTC. This chain uses TRBV15 with TRBJ2-4; D is unclear. Germline lookup yields CDR1 LNHNV and CDR2 YYDKDF (reference sequence). V was trimmed by 3 bases and J by 7 bases, leaving 13 bases between them. The CDR3 consists of 14 residues.

This clonotype has a count of ten or more. The chain is built from TRBV5-1 and TRBJ1-2; 9 bases are shared with TRBD1. The CDR3 runs 16 residues. Trimming cost V 4 bases and J 1 base; bases outside gene matches: 8. Looked up from germline, CDR1 is SGHRS and CDR2 is YFSETQ. This CDR3 reads CASSNQDRGGNYGYTF. CDR3 sequence (DNA): TGCGCCAGCAGCAACCAGGACAGGGGTGGTAACTATGGCTACACCTTC.

This clonotype turned up a few times. V and J are TRBV20-1 and TRBJ1-1, with D unresolved. The CDR3 length is 13 residues. CDR1 is DFQATT, CDR2 SNEGSKA, per germline (reference sequence). V dropped 8 bases and J dropped 1 base, with 14 bases sitting between them. As DNA, the CDR3 is TGCAGTCCCGGGCAGGCAGGGAACACTGAAGCTTTCTTT. As protein: CSPGQAGNTEAFF.